This T cell receptor beta chain was identified during a study of OX40 agonist ivuxolimab in advanced cancers. At the level of the study: Enrollees could have had prior anti-PD-1, anti-PD-L1 or anti-CTLA-4 therapy, which under 50% had received.

With V trimmed by 6 bases and J by 4 bases, 5 bases remained unmatched. Germline V lookup: CDR1 LNHDA, CDR2 SQIVND (reference sequence). CDR3 length: 13 amino acids. As regards this clone: The antigen is not known.

Broader study findings: In CD8+ T cells, expanded clones were on average more numerous than in CD4+.

TCRdb keeps only in-frame clones here, not all; method: immunoSEQ multiplex PCR. The sample holds more than 70,000 clones, 90% to 95% seen once. Source: CD4+ or CD8+ T cells sorted from blood, taken in a trial of the OX40 agonist ivuxolimab. V is TRBV19 and J is TRBJ2-5; 7 bases are a match to TRBD1. This sequence was found in an adult with an advanced solid tumor such as melanoma, head and neck, liver or kidney cancer. Here the CDR3 DNA reads TGTGCCAGTAGCCAGGGGGTGGCAGAGACCCAGTACTTC. Its protein product is CASSQGVAETQYF.